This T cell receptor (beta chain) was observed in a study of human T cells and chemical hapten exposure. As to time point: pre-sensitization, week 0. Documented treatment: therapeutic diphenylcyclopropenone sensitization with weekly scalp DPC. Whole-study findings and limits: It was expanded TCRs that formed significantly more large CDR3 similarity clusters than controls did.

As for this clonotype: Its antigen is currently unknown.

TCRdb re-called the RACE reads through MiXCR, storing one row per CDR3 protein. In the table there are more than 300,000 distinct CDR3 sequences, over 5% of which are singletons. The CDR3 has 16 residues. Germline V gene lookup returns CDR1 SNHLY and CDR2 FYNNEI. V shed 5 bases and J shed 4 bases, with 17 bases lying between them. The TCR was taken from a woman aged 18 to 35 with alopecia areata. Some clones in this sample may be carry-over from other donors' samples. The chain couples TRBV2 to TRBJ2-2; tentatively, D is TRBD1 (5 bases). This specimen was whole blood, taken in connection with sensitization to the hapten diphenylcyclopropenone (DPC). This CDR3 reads CASSRAGYLATGELFF. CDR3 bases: TGTGCCAGCAGTCGTGCAGGGTACCTGGCCACCGGGGAGCTGTTTTTT.